The sequence of this T cell receptor beta chain was determined in a study of blood T cell repertoires in COVID-19. On the study more broadly: Spain, Italy and the United States supplied samples that represented acute and convalescent COVID-19.

Here immunoSEQ multiplex PCR was the method, and the copy in TCRdb shows in-frame clones only, minus some. The sample includes some 210,000 clones, about 90% of them seen just once. Trimming removed 4 bases from V and 0 bases from J, with 14 bases in between. There are 16 residues in the CDR3. CDR1 SGHRS and CDR2 YFSETQ come from the germline V gene. Material: peripheral blood. This sequence was found in a man between 25 and 39 years old with acute or convalescent COVID-19. The chain joins TRBV5-1 to TRBJ1-3; maybe TRBD1 (6 bases). The CDR3 protein is CASSMGQTYSGNTIYF. The CDR3 bases are TGCGCCAGCAGCATGGGACAAACTTACTCTGGAAACACCATATATTTT.